The text below deals with one TCR beta chain. The target antigen is unknown. Time point reported: blood 2 weeks post-SBRT. The treatment here: 15 Gy SBRT to primary tumor, nephrectomy 4 weeks later. Serial blood draws occurred at baseline and 2 and 4 weeks post-SBRT. This CDR3 has 17 residues. CDR1 SEHNR and CDR2 FQNEAQ come from the germline V gene (reference sequence). V shed 6 bases and J shed 8 bases, with 27 bases lying between them. This entry belongs to a study of radiation and T cells in renal cell carcinoma. Study context: Nephrectomy followed 15 Gy stereotactic body radiation by 4 weeks. Study-wide points: In blood, top tumor clones expanded by 2 weeks, shrinking by 4.

Some clones are missing from TCRdb's copy, which holds only in-frame ones; the method was immunoSEQ multiplex PCR. Among 60,000 to 80,000 clones listed, about four fifths were seen once. The sequenced sample was blood, obtained from a patient whose treatment included radiotherapy and nephrectomy. The sequence came from a man aged 55-75 years with renal cell carcinoma. The genes are TRBV7-9 and TRBJ2-3; D is possibly TRBD1 or TRBD2 (5 bases each). The CDR3 DNA is TGTGCCAGCAGTCATTTAGGTGAGGGACCGCTTCAAGGTACGCAGTATTTT. The encoded protein is CASSHLGEGPLQGTQYF. The full variable domain, rest sourced from reference TRBV7-9 and TRBJ2-3, is DTGVSQNPRHKITKRGQNVTFRCDPISEHNRLYWYRQTLGQGPEFLTYFQNEAQLEKSRLLSDRFSAERPKGSFSTLEIQRTEQGDSAMYLCASSHLGEGPLQGTQYFGPGTRLTVL.